Listed below are T cell receptor beta chains from one sample, sequenced in a study of cytomegalovirus exposure and HLA in healthy donors. This table comes from immunoSEQ multiplex PCR, and its TCRdb copy is limited to in-frame clones, with some not included. The sample includes over 150,000 clones, 80% to 90% of them seen just once. Sequenced sample: PBMCs. These receptors originate from a woman under 40 in good health and CMV-seropositive. CDR3s include the opening cysteine and the closing phenylalanine or tryptophan. A D gene is named only where the DNA matches it firmly. Clone size, where shown, is once, few, many, or a class for clones that have expanded.

>TRBJ2-1|.|.|TRBV5-1
CASSPFTGKSYNEQFF
TGCGCCAGCAGCCCCTTTACAGGGAAATCCTACAATGAGCAGTTCTTC
>TRBJ2-7|.|TRBD1|TRBV5-8
CASSFSRDRGYEQYF
TGTGCCAGCAGCTTCTCCCGGGACAGGGGCTACGAGCAGTACTTC
>TRBJ2-7|many|.|TRBV20-1
CSARAGAGAYF
TGCAGTGCTAGAGCAGGGGCAGGGGCTTACTTC
>TRBJ1-1|.|TRBD1|TRBV27
CASSTDRVGTEAFF
TGTGCCAGCAGTACGGACAGGGTTGGTACTGAAGCTTTCTTT
>TRBJ2-3|.|.|TRBV4-3
CASSLSLSVAGNTQYF
TGCGCCAGCAGCCTAAGTCTCTCCGTGGCGGGTAATACGCAGTATTTT
>TRBJ2-1|.|.|TRBV28
CASQWERDYNEQFF
TGTGCCAGCCAGTGGGAACGGGATTACAATGAGCAGTTCTTC
>TRBJ2-6|.|TRBD1|TRBV19
CASKPWDSSGANVLTF
TGTGCCAGTAAACCCTGGGACAGCTCTGGGGCCAACGTCCTGACTTTC
>TRBJ2-7|.|.|TRBV19
CATSRGLNTFYEQYF
TGTGCCACCTCCCGCGGCCTTAACACCTTCTACGAGCAGTACTTC
>TRBJ2-1|few|TRBD1|TRBV6-1
CASSAAQGAWANEQFF
TGTGCCAGCAGTGCGGCGCAGGGGGCTTGGGCGAATGAGCAGTTCTTC
>TRBJ1-2|.|.|TRBV29-1
CSVRTGYGYTF
TGCAGCGTACGAACCGGGTATGGCTACACCTTC
>TRBJ1-1|.|.|TRBV18
CASSPQGMNTEAFF
TGTGCCAGCTCACCCCAGGGTATGAACACTGAAGCTTTCTTT
>TRBJ1-1|few|.|TRBV13
CASSLGGGRRTEAFF
TGTGCCAGCAGCTTAGGGGGGGGGAGACGGACTGAAGCTTTCTTT
>TRBJ1-6|.|.|TRBV7-2
CASSLEDRNNSPLHF
TGTGCCAGCAGCTTGGAAGACAGAAATAATTCACCCCTCCACTTT
>TRBJ2-7|.|TRBD1|TRBV6-1
CASTRLGQGAGEQYF
TGTGCCAGCACCCGACTTGGACAGGGGGCGGGGGAGCAGTACTTC
>TRBJ2-4|.|.|TRBV7-2
CASSPTENIQYF
TGTGCCAGCAGCCCGACAGAAAACATTCAGTACTTC
>TRBJ1-1|few|.|TRBV7-3
CASSLAYGTEAFF
TGTGCCAGCAGCTTAGCGTACGGCACTGAAGCTTTCTTT
>TRBJ2-7|once|.|TRBV18
CASSLSGTYEQYF
TGTGCCAGCTCACTCTCAGGTACCTACGAGCAGTACTTC
>TRBJ2-7|few|TRBD1|TRBV12-5
CASGSVLSGQGPLRQYF
TGTGCTAGTGGTTCAGTCCTATCGGGACAGGGTCCCCTTCGGCAGTACTTC
>TRBJ2-7|.|.|TRBV7-9
CASSSPFPGNEQYF
TGTGCCAGCAGCTCACCCTTCCCAGGGAACGAGCAGTACTTC
>TRBJ1-2|few|TRBD1|TRBV27
CASSPRQGYGYTF
TGTGCCAGCAGTCCCCGACAGGGATATGGCTACACCTTC
>TRBJ2-2|.|TRBD2|TRBV7-3
CASSLGLAGRTGELFF
TGTGCCAGCAGCTTAGGACTAGCGGGGCGTACCGGGGAGCTGTTTTTT
>TRBJ1-2|.|TRBD1|TRBV7-2
CASSPKDRGDGYTF
TGTGCCAGCAGCCCGAAGGACAGGGGAGATGGCTACACCTTC
>TRBJ2-7|.|.|TRBV29-1
CSAEGGSTYEQYF
TGCAGCGCCGAGGGGGGGTCCACCTACGAGCAGTACTTC
>TRBJ2-1|.|.|TRBV29-1
CSARQIPYNEQFF
TGCAGCGCCCGACAAATCCCCTACAATGAGCAGTTCTTC
>TRBJ1-2|.|TRBD1|TRBV27
CASSLYGTGGPNYGYTF
TGTGCCAGCAGTTTATATGGGACAGGGGGCCCTAACTATGGCTACACCTTC
>TRBJ2-1|.|TRBD2|TRBV5-1
CASSLEGTSGNEQFF
TGCGCCAGCAGCTTGGAGGGGACTAGCGGCAATGAGCAGTTCTTC